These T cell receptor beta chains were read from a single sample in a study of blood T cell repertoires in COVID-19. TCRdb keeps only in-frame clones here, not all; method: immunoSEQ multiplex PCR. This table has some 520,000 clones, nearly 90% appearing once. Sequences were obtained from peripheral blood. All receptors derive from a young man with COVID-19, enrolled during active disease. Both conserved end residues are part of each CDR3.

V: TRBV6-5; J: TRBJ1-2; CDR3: CASGSGDGYTF
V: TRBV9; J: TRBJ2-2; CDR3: CASRGREEENTGELFF
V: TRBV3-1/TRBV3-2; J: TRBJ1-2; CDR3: CASSQDLGGQGYGYTF
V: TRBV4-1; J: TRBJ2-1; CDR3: CASSQGPLAVSYNEQFF
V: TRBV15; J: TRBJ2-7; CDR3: CASRGQGGHEQYF
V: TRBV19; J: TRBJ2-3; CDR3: CATSRQVSTDTQYF
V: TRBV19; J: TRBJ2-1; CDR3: CASSIKTSGVPGYNEQFF
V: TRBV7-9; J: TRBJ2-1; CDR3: CASSSGISGSLDNEQFF
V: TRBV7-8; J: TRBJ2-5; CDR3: CASSLSLQETQYF
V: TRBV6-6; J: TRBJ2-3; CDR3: CASSSPYTQYF
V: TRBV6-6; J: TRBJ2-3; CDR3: CASSHGDSYYTDTQYF
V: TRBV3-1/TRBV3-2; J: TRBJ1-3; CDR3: CASSLSSGQGVVSIYF
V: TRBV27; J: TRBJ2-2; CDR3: CASSSSSGRAFGELFF
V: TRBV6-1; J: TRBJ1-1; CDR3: CASSEGYPGARGVNTEAFF
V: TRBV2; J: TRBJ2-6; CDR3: CATRGSGRGSGANVLTF
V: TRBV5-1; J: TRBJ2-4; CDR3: CASTPGGAKNIQYF
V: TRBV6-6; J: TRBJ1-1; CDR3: CASSYGRVEAFF
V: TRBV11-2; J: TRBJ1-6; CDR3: CASSPDRERANSPLHF
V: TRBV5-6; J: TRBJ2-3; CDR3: CASSSRLAGVLTQYF
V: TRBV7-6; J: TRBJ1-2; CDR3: CASSQGGGGYTF
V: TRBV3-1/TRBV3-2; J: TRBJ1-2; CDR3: CASSHGSYGYTF
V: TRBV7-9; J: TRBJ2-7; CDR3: CASSPGLGQGKLHAYEQYF
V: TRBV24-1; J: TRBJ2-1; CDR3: CATEGLNEQFF
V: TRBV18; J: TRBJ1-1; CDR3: CASSLRQGRTEAFF
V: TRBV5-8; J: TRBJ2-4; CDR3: CASSQQGDWTKNIQYF
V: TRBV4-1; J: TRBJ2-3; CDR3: CASSQVASNADTQYF
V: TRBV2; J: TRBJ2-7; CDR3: CASRAGLGYEQYF
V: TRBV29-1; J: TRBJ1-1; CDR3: CSALGLQGRVTEAFF
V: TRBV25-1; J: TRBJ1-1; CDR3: CASSGSLGQLNTEAFF
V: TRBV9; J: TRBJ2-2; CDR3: CASSVRPGLAGHNTGELFF
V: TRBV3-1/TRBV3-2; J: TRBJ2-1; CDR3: CASSQPTTSGSNEQFF
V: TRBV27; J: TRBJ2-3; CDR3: CASSSAGTDTQYF
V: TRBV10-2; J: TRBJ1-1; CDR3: CASSDPGRGYVNTEAFF
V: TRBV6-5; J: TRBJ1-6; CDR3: CASGGDRGAVSPLHF
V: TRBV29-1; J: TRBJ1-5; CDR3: CSVDRTRACNQPQHF
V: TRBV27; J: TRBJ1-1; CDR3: CASNSGGSTEAFF
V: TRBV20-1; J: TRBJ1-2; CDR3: CSVGQVYGYTF
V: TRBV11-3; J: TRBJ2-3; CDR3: CASFAFGADTQYF
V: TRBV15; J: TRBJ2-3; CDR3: CATRLAGGGRDTQYF